This T cell receptor beta chain was identified in a study of identifying expanded T cells in peripheral blood. Study-level findings and limits: Clone count variance between roughly 2-week samples rose with total template count. Over about two and four weeks, about 17 and 20 clones changed, versus around 1.2 between replicates.

Clones were sequenced by immunoSEQ multiplex PCR, and TCRdb holds only the in-frame ones, with some missing. The sample lists approximately 100,000 clones, more than 85% occurring once. For this clone: What it recognizes is unknown.

The CDR3 sequence is 14 residues long. V was cut by 2 bases and J by 0 bases, with 2 bases left in between. Germline V gene sequence: CDR1 MNHEY, CDR2 SVGAGI. The specimen sequenced was blood. This clonotype was obtained from a person aged 18-70 years in good health. V gene TRBV6-5 combines with J gene TRBJ1-6; no firm D call. This chain's CDR3 is CASSYGSYNSPLHF. CDR3 sequence (DNA): TGTGCCAGCAGTTACGGCTCCTATAATTCACCCCTCCACTTT.